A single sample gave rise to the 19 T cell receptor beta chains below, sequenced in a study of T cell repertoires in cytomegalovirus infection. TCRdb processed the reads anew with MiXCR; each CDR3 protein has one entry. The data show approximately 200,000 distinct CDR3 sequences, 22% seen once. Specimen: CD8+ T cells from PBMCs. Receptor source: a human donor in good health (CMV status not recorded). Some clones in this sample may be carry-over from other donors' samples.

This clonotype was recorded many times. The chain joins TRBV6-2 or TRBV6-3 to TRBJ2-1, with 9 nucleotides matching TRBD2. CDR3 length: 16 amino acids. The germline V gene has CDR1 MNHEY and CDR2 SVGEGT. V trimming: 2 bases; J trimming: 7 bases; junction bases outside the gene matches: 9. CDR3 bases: TGTGCCAGCAGTTACCTCGAGGCTAGCGGGGCGAATGAGCAGTTCTTC. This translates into CASSYLEASGANEQFF.

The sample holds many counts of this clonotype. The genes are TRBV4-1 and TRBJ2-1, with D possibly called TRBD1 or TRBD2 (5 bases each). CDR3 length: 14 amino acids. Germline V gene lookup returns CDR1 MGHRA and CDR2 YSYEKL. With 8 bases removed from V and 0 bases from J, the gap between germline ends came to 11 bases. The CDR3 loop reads CASRAGSSYNEQFF. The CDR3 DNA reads TGCGCCAGCCGGGCAGGGAGCTCCTACAATGAGCAGTTCTTC.

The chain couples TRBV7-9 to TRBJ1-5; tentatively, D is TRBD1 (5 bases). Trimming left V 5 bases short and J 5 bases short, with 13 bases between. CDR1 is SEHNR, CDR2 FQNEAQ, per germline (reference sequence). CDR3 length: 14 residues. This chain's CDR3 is CASSPPGAHQPQHF. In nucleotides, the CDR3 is TGTGCCAGCAGCCCCCCTGGGGCTCATCAGCCCCAGCATTTT.

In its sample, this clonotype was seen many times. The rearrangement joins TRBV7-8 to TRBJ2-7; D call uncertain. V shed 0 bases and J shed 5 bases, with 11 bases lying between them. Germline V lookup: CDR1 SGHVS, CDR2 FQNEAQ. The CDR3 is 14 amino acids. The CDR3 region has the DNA TGTGCCAGCAGCTTAGCGGGCAGGAGTAACGAGCAGTACTTC. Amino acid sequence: CASSLAGRSNEQYF.

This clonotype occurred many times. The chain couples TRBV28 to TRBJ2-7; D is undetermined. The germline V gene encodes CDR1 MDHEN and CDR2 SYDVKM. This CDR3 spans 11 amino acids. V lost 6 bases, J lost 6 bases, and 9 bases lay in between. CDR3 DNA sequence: TGTGCCAGCAGATCTGGGGTCGAGCAGTACTTC. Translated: CASRSGVEQYF.

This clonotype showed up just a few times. The CDR3 here is CSAIHQGTGELFF. The CDR3 DNA sequence: TGCAGTGCTATCCACCAGGGGACCGGGGAGCTGTTTTTT. This sequence joins TRBV20-1 and TRBJ2-2; D might be TRBD1 (6 bases). V was shortened by 4 bases and J by 5 bases, with 11 bases between the two germline ends. CDR1 and CDR2 from the germline V gene are DFQATT and SNEGSKA (reference sequence). This CDR3 spans 13 amino acids.

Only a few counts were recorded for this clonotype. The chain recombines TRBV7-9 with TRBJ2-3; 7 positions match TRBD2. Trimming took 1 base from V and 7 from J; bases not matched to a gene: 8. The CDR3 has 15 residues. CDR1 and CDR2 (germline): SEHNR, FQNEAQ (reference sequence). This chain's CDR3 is CASSLVTSFYNTQYF. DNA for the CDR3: TGTGCCAGCAGCTTAGTGACTAGCTTTTACAATACGCAGTATTTT.

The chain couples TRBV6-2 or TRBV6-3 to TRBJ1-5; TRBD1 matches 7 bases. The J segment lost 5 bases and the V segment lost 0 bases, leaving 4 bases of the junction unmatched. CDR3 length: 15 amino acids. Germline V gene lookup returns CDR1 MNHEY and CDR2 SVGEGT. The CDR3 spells CASSYSTGYDQPQHF. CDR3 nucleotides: TGTGCCAGCAGTTACTCGACAGGGTACGATCAGCCCCAGCATTTT.

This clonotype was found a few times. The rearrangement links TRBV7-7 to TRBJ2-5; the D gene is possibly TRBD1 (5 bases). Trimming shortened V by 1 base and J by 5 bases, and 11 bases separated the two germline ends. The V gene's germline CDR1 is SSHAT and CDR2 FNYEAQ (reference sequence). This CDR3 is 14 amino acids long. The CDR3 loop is CASSLVKGIETQYF. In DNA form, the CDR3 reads TGTGCCAGCAGCTTAGTAAAGGGGATCGAGACCCAGTACTTC.

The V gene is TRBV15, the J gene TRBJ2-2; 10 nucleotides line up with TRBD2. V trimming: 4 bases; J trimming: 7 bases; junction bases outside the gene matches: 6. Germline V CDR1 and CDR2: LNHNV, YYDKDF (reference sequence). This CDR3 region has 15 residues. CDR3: CATSMQRGGIGELFF. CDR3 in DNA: TGTGCCACCAGCATGCAGCGGGGGGGGATCGGGGAGCTGTTTTTT.

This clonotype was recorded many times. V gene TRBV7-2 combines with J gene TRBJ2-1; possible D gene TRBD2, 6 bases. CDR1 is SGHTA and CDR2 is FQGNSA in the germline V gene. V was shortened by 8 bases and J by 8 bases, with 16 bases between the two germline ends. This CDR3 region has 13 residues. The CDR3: CASESIGEDEQFF. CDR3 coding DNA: TGTGCCAGCGAGTCCATCGGGGAGGATGAGCAGTTCTTC.

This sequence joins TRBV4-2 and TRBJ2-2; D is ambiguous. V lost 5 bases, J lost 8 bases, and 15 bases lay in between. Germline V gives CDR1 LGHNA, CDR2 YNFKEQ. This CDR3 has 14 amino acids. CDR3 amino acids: CASSLTLAPGELFF. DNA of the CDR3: TGTGCCAGCAGCTTAACCCTGGCTCCGGGGGAGCTGTTTTTT.

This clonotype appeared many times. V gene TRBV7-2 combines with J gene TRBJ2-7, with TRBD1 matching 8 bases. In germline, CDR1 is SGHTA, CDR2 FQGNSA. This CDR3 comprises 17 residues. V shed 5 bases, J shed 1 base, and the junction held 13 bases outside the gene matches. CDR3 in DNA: TGTGCCAGCAGCCTCCAGGGAAGGACAGGGATGTCCTACGAGCAGTACTTC. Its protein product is CASSLQGRTGMSYEQYF.

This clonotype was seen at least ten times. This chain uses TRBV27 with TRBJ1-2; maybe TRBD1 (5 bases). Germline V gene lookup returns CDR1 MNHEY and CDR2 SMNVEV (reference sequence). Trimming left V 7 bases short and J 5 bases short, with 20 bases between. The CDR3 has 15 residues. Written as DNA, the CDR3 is TGTGCCAGCATGCCCGCTAGGGGCGGTTGGTATGGCTACACCTTC. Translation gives CASMPARGGWYGYTF.

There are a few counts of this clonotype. The CDR3 loop reads CASSWDNSYNSPLHF. DNA for the CDR3: TGTGCCAGCAGTTGGGACAACTCCTATAATTCACCCCTCCACTTT. This rearrangement joins TRBV28 to TRBJ1-6; tentatively, D is TRBD1 (6 bases). Trimming removed 4 bases at V and 0 bases at J, with 7 bases between. Germline CDR1 is MDHEN and CDR2 is SYDVKM. This CDR3 has 15 amino acids.

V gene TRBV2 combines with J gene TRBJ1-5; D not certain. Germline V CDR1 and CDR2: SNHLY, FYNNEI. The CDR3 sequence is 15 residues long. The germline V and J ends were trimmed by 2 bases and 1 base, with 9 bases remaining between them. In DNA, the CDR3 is TGTGCCAGCAGTGAATTGGGTGGAAGCAATCAGCCCCAGCATTTT. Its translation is CASSELGGSNQPQHF.

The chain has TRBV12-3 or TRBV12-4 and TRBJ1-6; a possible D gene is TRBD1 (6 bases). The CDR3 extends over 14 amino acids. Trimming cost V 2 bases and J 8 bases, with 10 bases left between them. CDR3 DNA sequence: TGTGCCAGCAGTTTAACAGGGCTTGATTCACCCCTCCACTTT. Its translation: CASSLTGLDSPLHF.

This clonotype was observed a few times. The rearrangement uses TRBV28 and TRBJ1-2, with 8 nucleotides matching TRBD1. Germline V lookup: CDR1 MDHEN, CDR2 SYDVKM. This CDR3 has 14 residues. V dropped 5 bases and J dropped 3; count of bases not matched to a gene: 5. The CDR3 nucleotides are TGTGCCAGCAGTCCGACAGGGGCCTACTATGGCTACACCTTC. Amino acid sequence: CASSPTGAYYGYTF.

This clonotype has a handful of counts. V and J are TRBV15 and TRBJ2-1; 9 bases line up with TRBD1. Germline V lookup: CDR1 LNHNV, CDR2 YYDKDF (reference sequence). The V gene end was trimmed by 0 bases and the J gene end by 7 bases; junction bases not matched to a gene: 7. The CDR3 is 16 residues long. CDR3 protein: CATSREGMDRGNEQFF. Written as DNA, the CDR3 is TGTGCCACCAGCAGAGAAGGAATGGACAGGGGAAATGAGCAGTTCTTC.